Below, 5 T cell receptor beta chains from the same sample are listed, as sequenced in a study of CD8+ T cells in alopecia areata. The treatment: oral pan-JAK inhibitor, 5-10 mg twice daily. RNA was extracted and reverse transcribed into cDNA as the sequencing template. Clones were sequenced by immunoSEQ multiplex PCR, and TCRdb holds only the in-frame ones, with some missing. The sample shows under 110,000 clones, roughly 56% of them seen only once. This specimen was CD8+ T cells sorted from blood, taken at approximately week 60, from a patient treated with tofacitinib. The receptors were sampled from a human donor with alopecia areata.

The CDR3 protein is CASSLVQGRRNEQYF. CDR3 coding DNA: TGTGCCAGCAGCTTAGTACAGGGGCGCAGAAACGAGCAGTACTTC. V gene TRBV7-9 combines with J gene TRBJ2-7; 7 bases line up with TRBD1. This CDR3 has 15 residues. Trimming took 1 base from V and 5 from J; bases not matched to a gene: 8. Germline V gene data show CDR1 as SEHNR and CDR2 as FQNEAQ (reference sequence).

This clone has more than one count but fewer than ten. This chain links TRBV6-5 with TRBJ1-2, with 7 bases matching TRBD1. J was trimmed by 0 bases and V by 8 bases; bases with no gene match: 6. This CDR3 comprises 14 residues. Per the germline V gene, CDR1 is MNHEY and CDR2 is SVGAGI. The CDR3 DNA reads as TGTGCCAGCGGCACCGGGACAGCTAACTATGGCTACACCTTC. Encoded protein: CASGTGTANYGYTF.

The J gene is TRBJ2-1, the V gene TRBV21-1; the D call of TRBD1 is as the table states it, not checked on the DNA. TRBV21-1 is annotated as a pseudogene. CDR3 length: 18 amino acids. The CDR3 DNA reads TGTGCCAGCAGCCCTCTAACGTACCGGGACAGGGGGCTGAATGAGCAGTTCTTC. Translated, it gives CASSPLTYRDRGLNEQFF.

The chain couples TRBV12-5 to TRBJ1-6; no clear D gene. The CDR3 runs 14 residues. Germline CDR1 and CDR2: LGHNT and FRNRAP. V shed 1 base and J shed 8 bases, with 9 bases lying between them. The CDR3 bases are TGTGCTAGTGGTTTGGGGGGTTTGGATTCACCCCTCCACTTT. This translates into CASGLGGLDSPLHF.

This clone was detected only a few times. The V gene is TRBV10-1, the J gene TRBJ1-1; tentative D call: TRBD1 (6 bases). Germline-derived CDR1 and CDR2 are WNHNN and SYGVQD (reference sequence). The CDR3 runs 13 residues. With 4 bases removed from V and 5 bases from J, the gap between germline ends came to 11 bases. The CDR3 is CASSGQDGTEAFF. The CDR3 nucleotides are TGCGCCAGCAGTGGACAGGACGGAACTGAAGCTTTCTTT.